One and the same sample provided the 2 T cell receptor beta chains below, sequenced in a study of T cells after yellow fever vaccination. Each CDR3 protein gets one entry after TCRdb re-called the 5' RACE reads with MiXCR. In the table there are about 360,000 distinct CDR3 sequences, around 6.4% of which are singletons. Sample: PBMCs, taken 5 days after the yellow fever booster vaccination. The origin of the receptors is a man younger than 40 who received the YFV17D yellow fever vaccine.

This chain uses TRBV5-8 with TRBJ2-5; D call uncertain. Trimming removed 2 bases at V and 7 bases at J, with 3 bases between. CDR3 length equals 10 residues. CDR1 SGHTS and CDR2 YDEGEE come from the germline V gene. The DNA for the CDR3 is TGTGCCAGCAGCTTCGGGACCCAGTACTTC. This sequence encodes CASSFGTQYF.

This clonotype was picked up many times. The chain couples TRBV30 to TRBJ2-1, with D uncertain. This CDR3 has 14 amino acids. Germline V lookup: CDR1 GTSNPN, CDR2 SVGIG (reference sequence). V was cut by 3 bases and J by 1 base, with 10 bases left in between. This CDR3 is CAWSKLGSYNEQFF. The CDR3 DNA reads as TGTGCCTGGAGCAAGTTGGGATCCTACAATGAGCAGTTCTTC.